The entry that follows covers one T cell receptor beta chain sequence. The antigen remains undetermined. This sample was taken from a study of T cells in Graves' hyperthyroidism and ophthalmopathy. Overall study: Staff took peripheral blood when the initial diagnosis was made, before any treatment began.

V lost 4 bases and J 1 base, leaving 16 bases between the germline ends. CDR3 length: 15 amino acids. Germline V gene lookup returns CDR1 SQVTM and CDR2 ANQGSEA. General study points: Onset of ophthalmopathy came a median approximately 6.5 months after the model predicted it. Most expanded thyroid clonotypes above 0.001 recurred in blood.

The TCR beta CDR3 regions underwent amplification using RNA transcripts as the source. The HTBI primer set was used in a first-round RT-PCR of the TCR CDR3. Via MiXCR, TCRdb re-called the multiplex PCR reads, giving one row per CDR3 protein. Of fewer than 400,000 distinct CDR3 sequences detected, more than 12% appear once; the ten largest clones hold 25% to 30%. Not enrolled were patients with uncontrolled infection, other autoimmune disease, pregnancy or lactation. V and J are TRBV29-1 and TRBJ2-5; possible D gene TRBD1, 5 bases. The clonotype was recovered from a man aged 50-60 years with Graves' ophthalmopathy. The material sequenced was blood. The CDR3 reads CSVAGRTRVQETQYF. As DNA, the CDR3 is TGCAGCGTTGCAGGAAGAACCAGGGTCCAAGAGACCCAGTACTTC.